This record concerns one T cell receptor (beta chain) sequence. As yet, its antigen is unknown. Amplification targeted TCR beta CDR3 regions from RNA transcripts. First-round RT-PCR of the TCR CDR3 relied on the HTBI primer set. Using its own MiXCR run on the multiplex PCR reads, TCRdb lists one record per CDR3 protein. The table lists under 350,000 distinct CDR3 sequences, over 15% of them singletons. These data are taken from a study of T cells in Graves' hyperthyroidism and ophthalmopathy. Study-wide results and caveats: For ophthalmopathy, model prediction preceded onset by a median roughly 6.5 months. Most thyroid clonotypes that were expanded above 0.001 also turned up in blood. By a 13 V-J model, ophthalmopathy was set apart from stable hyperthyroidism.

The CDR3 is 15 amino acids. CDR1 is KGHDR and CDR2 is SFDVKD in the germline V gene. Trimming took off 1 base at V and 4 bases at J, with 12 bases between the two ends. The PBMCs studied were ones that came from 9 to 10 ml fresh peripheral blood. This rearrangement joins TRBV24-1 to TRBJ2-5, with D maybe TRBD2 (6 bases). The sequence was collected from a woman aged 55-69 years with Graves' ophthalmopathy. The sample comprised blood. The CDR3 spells CATSDFGGGGETQYF. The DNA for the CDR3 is TGTGCCACCAGTGATTTTGGGGGAGGAGGAGAGACCCAGTACTTC.